These 20 T cell receptor beta chains originate from one sample sequenced in a study of blood T cell repertoires in COVID-19. Only in-frame clones appear in the TCRdb table, and some are missing; sequencing was by immunoSEQ multiplex PCR. The table has 280,000 or so clones, 85% seen once; the top ten hold 13%. Sequencing used peripheral blood. The receptors here all came from a human donor in a cohort sampled during active COVID-19.

V is TRBV28 and J is TRBJ2-7, with a possible D match to TRBD2 (5 bases). From germline, CDR1 is MDHEN and CDR2 SYDVKM. Trimming cost V 7 bases and J 5 bases, with 24 bases left between them. The CDR3 covers 16 residues. In DNA, the CDR3 is TGTGCCAGCACCACCGTCCGTCGTGGGAGCGTCAACGAGCAGTACTTC. Its protein product is CASTTVRRGSVNEQYF.

This chain connects TRBV7-2 to TRBJ2-4; 10 nucleotides agree with TRBD1. Unmatched junction bases numbered 8, after V lost 1 base and J lost 5 bases. The CDR3 is 17 amino acids. Germline CDR1 and CDR2: SGHTA and FQGNSA. The chain's CDR3 is CASSLEGTGVIQNIQYF. CDR3 bases: TGTGCCAGCAGCTTAGAGGGGACAGGGGTGATCCAAAACATTCAGTACTTC.

This sequence joins TRBV28 and TRBJ2-1; 7 nucleotides agree with TRBD2. The junction had 17 bases not matched to a gene; V was cut back by 5 bases and J by 4 bases. The germline V gene has CDR1 MDHEN and CDR2 SYDVKM. CDR3 length: 18 residues. CDR3 residues: CASSPAGDLAGQYNEQFF. The CDR3 DNA is TGTGCCAGCAGTCCCGCGGGGGATTTAGCGGGTCAATACAATGAGCAGTTCTTC.

The CDR3 DNA reads TGTGCCAGCAGTCTCCATACAGGGGCCAACGTCCTGACTTTC. This encodes CASSLHTGANVLTF. This chain uses TRBV28 with TRBJ2-6; no definite D call. Germline lookup yields CDR1 MDHEN and CDR2 SYDVKM. The CDR3 spans 14 residues. V was trimmed by 5 bases and J by 4 bases, leaving 9 bases between them.

This rearrangement joins TRBV10-3 to TRBJ2-5; tentatively, D is TRBD1 (6 bases). This CDR3 region has 14 residues. The ends were cut back, 2 bases at V and 4 bases at J, with 11 bases in the middle. Per germline, CDR1 ENHRY and CDR2 SYGVKD. The CDR3 protein is CAISETGSVETQYF. CDR3 nucleotides: TGTGCCATCAGTGAGACAGGGTCGGTAGAGACCCAGTACTTC.

This chain links TRBV5-8 with TRBJ2-2; TRBD1 is a possible D gene (5 bases). The CDR3 spans 15 residues. Deletions cut 1 base from V and 5 bases from J, with 12 bases between. Germline CDR1 and CDR2: SGHTS and YDEGEE. CDR3 bases: TGTGCCAGCAGCTTGTCCAGGGTAGGGACCGGGGAGCTGTTTTTT. Translated: CASSLSRVGTGELFF.

V gene TRBV21-1 combines with J gene TRBJ1-2; the table's D call, TRBD1, has no DNA check behind it. TRBV21-1 is a recognized pseudogene. The CDR3 extends over 13 amino acids. The CDR3 nucleotides are TGTGCCAAAATCGACAGAACGAACTATGGCTACACCTTC. It is translated as CAKIDRTNYGYTF.

The chain uses TRBV27 and TRBJ1-6; TRBD1 matches 11 bases. The CDR3 covers 15 residues. V dropped 2 bases and J dropped 6; count of bases not matched to a gene: 0. CDR1 and CDR2 from the germline V gene are MNHEY and SMNVEV (reference sequence). CDR3 sequence: CASSLGTGGNSPLHF. DNA for the CDR3: TGTGCCAGCAGTTTAGGGACAGGGGGTAATTCACCCCTCCACTTT.

This chain uses TRBV25-1 with TRBJ2-5; 8 nucleotides match TRBD1. The J segment lost 4 bases and the V segment lost 3 bases, leaving 4 bases of the junction unmatched. The CDR3 has 14 amino acids. The germline V gene encodes CDR1 MGHDK and CDR2 SYGVNS. The CDR3 here is CASSDDRGIETQYF. CDR3 sequence (DNA): TGTGCCAGCAGTGACGACAGGGGAATAGAGACCCAGTACTTC.

The rearrangement uses TRBV20-1 and TRBJ1-4; 10 bases line up with TRBD1. The CDR3 has 16 residues. Trimming removed 3 bases from V and 8 bases from J; junction bases left unmatched: 12. In germline, CDR1 is DFQATT, CDR2 SNEGSKA (reference sequence). CDR3 sequence: CSASNYWGQGNEKLFF. The CDR3 region has the DNA TGCAGTGCTAGTAATTATTGGGGACAGGGGAACGAAAAACTGTTTTTT.

The chain uses TRBV6-5 and TRBJ2-7; D may be TRBD1 (6 bases). V was cut by 2 bases and J by 4 bases, with 9 bases left in between. This CDR3 is built from 13 residues. Germline values: CDR1 MNHEY, CDR2 SVGAGI. The CDR3: CASSYGTSYEQYF. CDR3 coding DNA: TGTGCCAGCAGTTACGGGACATCTTACGAGCAGTACTTC.

The rearrangement joins TRBV6-5 to TRBJ1-1; TRBD1 aligns across 11 bases. Germline CDR1 MNHEY, CDR2 SVGAGI. V trimming: 4 bases; J trimming: 4 bases; junction bases outside the gene matches: 5. The CDR3 extends over 15 amino acids. The CDR3 protein is CASSSAGTGGTEAFF. Here the CDR3 DNA reads TGTGCCAGCAGTTCGGCCGGGACAGGGGGCACTGAAGCTTTCTTT.

This sequence joins TRBV11-2 and TRBJ2-5; 14 nucleotides match TRBD2. There are 16 residues in the CDR3. Germline lookup yields CDR1 SGHAT and CDR2 FQNNGV. Trimming at V came to 1 base and at J to 7 bases, leaving 5 bases not matched to a gene. The CDR3 sequence: CASSLALGTSGRTQYF. The DNA for the CDR3 is TGTGCCAGCAGCTTAGCCCTTGGGACTAGCGGGAGGACCCAGTACTTC.

The chain is built from TRBV6-2 or TRBV6-3 and TRBJ2-1; 8 nucleotides align to TRBD1. CDR1 MNHEY and CDR2 SVGEGT come from the germline V gene. The junction had 18 bases not matched to a gene; V was cut back by 6 bases and J by 8 bases. CDR3 length equals 17 residues. CDR3 nucleotide sequence: TGTGCCAGCAGCCGAGGGGTGACAGGGGCTACCAGGGATGAGCAGTTCTTC. Encoded protein: CASSRGVTGATRDEQFF.

The rearrangement joins TRBV27 to TRBJ1-1, with D possibly being TRBD1 (6 bases). Germline values: CDR1 MNHEY, CDR2 SMNVEV (reference sequence). The CDR3 runs 15 residues. Trimming left V 2 bases short and J 0 bases short, with 10 bases between. The CDR3 bases are TGTGCCAGCAGTTTAACAGGGCCGATGAACACTGAAGCTTTCTTT. Translation gives CASSLTGPMNTEAFF.

CDR3 region: CASSPRSLGNTIYF. CDR3 in DNA: TGTGCCAGCAGCCCCCGGAGTCTCGGAAACACCATATATTTT. This chain connects TRBV7-2 to TRBJ1-3; D is undetermined. The length of the CDR3 is 14 residues. Germline assignment: CDR1 SGHTA and CDR2 FQGNSA. Trimming pared 5 bases from V and 4 bases from J, leaving 12 bases between.

The V and J genes are TRBV28 and TRBJ1-2; maybe TRBD1 (5 bases). Germline V gene sequence: CDR1 MDHEN, CDR2 SYDVKM. There are 15 residues in the CDR3. Trimming stripped 4 bases from V and 7 bases from J, with 19 bases between. CDR3 coding DNA: TGTGCCAGCAGTTCCACCGGCACAGGCTGGGGTGGCTACACCTTC. Translating gives CASSSTGTGWGGYTF.

The chain employs TRBV14 and TRBJ2-7, with D possibly TRBD2 on 6 matching bases. Germline lookup yields CDR1 SGHDN and CDR2 FVKESK. The CDR3 totals 16 residues. With 0 bases removed from V and 7 bases from J, the gap between germline ends came to 19 bases. CDR3 in amino acids: CASSQELPGLVNEQYF. The CDR3, as DNA: TGTGCCAGCAGCCAAGAACTCCCGGGACTCGTAAATGAGCAGTACTTC.

The genes are TRBV3-1 (or the pseudogene TRBV3-2) and TRBJ2-5; 12 bases align to TRBD2. The CDR3 runs 16 residues. V trimming: 4 bases; J trimming: 4 bases; junction bases outside the gene matches: 7. Germline CDR1 is LGHDT and CDR2 is YNNKEL (reference sequence). Written as DNA, the CDR3 is TGTGCCAGCAGCCTCACGACTAGCGGGAGAAGAGAGACCCAGTACTTC. Its protein is CASSLTTSGRRETQYF.

CDR3 sequence (DNA): TGCGCCAGCAGCCAAGTAGGCAGGTCGAATCAGCCCCAGCATTTT. The encoded protein is CASSQVGRSNQPQHF. J is TRBJ1-5 and V is TRBV4-1; unclear D gene. The V and J ends lost 1 base and 4 bases respectively, with 11 bases between them. Germline CDR1 is MGHRA and CDR2 is YSYEKL. This CDR3 comprises 15 residues.